This TCR beta chain was sequenced for a study of regulatory T cells in long-lasting Graves disease. General study findings and limits: Patients whose Graves' disease persisted exhibited lower TCR diversity than those newly diagnosed.

In regard to this clonotype: The antigen is undetermined.

Building of the TCR beta libraries involved iRepertoire HTBI primers and Arm-PCR of CDR3 regions. Each CDR3 protein is one row after TCRdb ran MiXCR on the multiplex PCR reads. The sample contains 400,000 to 500,000 distinct CDR3 sequences, 15% of which appear only once. This CDR3 region has 18 residues. Germline loops: CDR1 DFQATT, CDR2 SNEGSKA (reference sequence). V was pared by 3 bases and J by 0 bases, with 23 bases between. Described time point: newly diagnosed GD, antithyroid drugs for less than 3 months. PBMCs provided the RNA from which the TCR library was made. As collected, the peripheral blood samples measured 7.5 to 9 milliliters each and went into EDTA tubes. These same records also appear under a second study, on T cells in Graves' hyperthyroidism and ophthalmopathy. From that study: Hyperthyroidism was newly diagnosed in patients aged 18 to 65 (duration under 2 months).

The starting material was peripheral blood mononuclear cells (PBMCs), obtained at new diagnosis, from a patient treated with antithyroid drugs. The chain combines TRBV20-1 with TRBJ1-2; D is unresolved. This clonotype was sampled from a woman aged 40 to 49 with Graves disease. The CDR3 DNA follows: TGCAGTGCTAGGGAAGTGAATTCAAATCAACAAGCTAACTATGGCTACACCTTC. It is translated as CSAREVNSNQQANYGYTF.